This T cell receptor beta chain was identified in a study of blood T cell repertoires in COVID-19. As for the study in general: The United States, Italy and Spain supplied acute and convalescent COVID-19 samples. The cDNA or gDNA used as material had been derived from T cells, B-cell-depleted T cells, or PBMCs.

The CDR3 has 16 amino acids. Trimming at V came to 1 base and at J to 5 bases, leaving 7 bases not matched to a gene. Germline V gene data show CDR1 as SGHNT and CDR2 as YYREEE (reference sequence). As originally analysed: Nucleated cell number was recorded as an estimate derived from reference gene primer amplification. TCRdb's table, derived via immunoSEQ multiplex PCR, lists solely in-frame clones and lacks some. The V and J calls and clone size are taken from that table; D and trimming were inferred from the DNA. The sample has about 280,000 clones; about 90% are singletons. The source of this sequence is a woman in her 50s who had recovered from COVID-19. The chain employs TRBV5-4 and TRBJ2-1, with 9 bases identical to TRBD2. The specimen sequenced was peripheral blood. CDR3 nucleotides: TGTGCCAGCAGCTTGAATGGGCGGGGGGGAAACAATGAGCAGTTCTTC. Translation gives CASSLNGRGGNNEQFF.